This T cell receptor (beta chain) is drawn from a study of blood T cells in healthy people across ages. Points from the study as a whole: No one knew whether donors had CMV, which possibly confounded expanded clonotype changes.

Primed by a sample-barcoded 5' primer and a J-beta primer mix, a second PCR proceeded for roughly 7 to 11 cycles. TCRdb redid the calling of the 5' RACE reads with MiXCR, one entry per CDR3 protein. The table lists fewer than 800,000 distinct CDR3 sequences, roughly 25% of them singletons. Points on this clonotype: Its antigen is unknown.

J was trimmed by 1 base and V by 6 bases; bases with no gene match: 4. This CDR3 contains 15 residues. In germline, CDR1 is MNHNS, CDR2 SASEGT. The same specimen was also included in a second study, on T cells of mothers and their children. That paper notes: Related mother-child pairs showed slightly higher but non-significant overlap than unrelated pairs.

Input material: blood. The rearrangement uses TRBV6-1 and TRBJ2-2; 8 nucleotides align to TRBD1. This receptor was obtained from a boy between 10 and 17 years old in good health. The CDR3 region has the DNA TGTGCCAGCAGAGGTGGACAGGGGAACACCGGGGAGCTGTTTTTT. Its protein is CASRGGQGNTGELFF.